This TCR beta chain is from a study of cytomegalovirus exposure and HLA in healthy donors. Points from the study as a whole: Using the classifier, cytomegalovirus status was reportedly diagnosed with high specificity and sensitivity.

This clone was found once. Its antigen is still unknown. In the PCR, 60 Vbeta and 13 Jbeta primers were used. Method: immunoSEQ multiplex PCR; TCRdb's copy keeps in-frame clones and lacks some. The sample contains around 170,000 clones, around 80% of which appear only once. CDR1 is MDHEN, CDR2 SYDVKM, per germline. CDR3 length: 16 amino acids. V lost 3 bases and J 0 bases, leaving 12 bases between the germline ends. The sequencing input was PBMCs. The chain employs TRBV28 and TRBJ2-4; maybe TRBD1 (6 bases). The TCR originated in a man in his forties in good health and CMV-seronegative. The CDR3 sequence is CASSFAGAGAKNIQYF. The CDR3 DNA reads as TGTGCCAGCAGTTTCGCAGGGGCGGGAGCCAAAAACATTCAGTACTTC.